The rows below give T cell receptor beta chains drawn from one sample of a study of T cell repertoires in cytomegalovirus infection. One entry per CDR3 protein, called by TCRdb with MiXCR from the reads. The data show hundreds of thousands of distinct CDR3 sequences, over 15% seen once. The specimen sequenced was PBMCs. All receptors come from a human donor in good health (CMV status not recorded). Some clones in this sample may be carry-over from other donors' samples. CDR3s include the opening cysteine and the closing phenylalanine or tryptophan. A D gene is named only where the DNA matches it firmly. Size tells how often a clone was seen (once, few, many) or the class of an expanded clone, and some rows leave it out.

>NA|NA|TRBJ1-5|TRBV6-6
TGTGCCAGCAGCTACAGTGAATATAGCAATCAGCCCCAGCATTTT
CASSYSEYSNQPQHF
>few|NA|TRBJ2-6|TRBV3-1
TGTGCCAGCAGCCTATCGCTCGGGGCCAACGTCCTGACTTTC
CASSLSLGANVLTF
>many|NA|TRBJ2-3|TRBV11-2
TGTGCCAGCAGCGGCCGGGCGCAAAGCACAGATACGCAGTATTTT
CASSGRAQSTDTQYF
>many|NA|TRBJ1-6|TRBV4-1
TGCGCCAGCAGCCACACGGAGAGCTATAATTCACCCCTCCACTTT
CASSHTESYNSPLHF
>NA|NA|TRBJ1-2|TRBV12-5
TGTGCTAGTGGCCTACAGGGCACGGTTTATGGCTACACCTTC
CASGLQGTVYGYTF
>NA|TRBD2|TRBJ2-1|TRBV20-1
TGCAGTGCCTGGACTAGCGGGGGGGCCGGCTCCTACAATGAGCAGTTCTTC
CSAWTSGGAGSYNEQFF
>few|TRBD1|TRBJ2-1|TRBV12-3/TRBV12-4
TGTGCCAGCACCGGACAGGGGGGCAGGAGCTCCTACAATGAGCAGTTCTTC
CASTGQGGRSSYNEQFF
>few|TRBD2|TRBJ2-1|TRBV10-3
TGTGCCTCCGGACTAGACCTCTACAATGAGCAGTTCTTC
CASGLDLYNEQFF
>NA|NA|TRBJ1-1|TRBV18
TGTGCCAGCTCACCGCGACAGCAAGGAGAAGCTTTCTTT
CASSPRQQGEAFF
>NA|TRBD2|TRBJ2-5|TRBV12-3/TRBV12-4
TGTGCCAGCAGTTTTGGCGGGGAGGGACAAGAGACCCAGTACTTC
CASSFGGEGQETQYF
>NA|NA|TRBJ1-1|TRBV12-3/TRBV12-4
TGTGCCAGCAAAAGGGGGGCCGGCACTGAAGCTTTCTTT
CASKRGAGTEAFF
>NA|NA|TRBJ1-5|TRBV30
TGTGCCTGGAATGTGAATAGCAATCAGCCCCAGCATTTT
CAWNVNSNQPQHF
>many|TRBD1|TRBJ1-1|TRBV6-1
TGTGCCAGCATCGACAGGGCATCAACTGAAGCTTTCTTT
CASIDRASTEAFF
>many|NA|TRBJ1-4|TRBV12-3/TRBV12-4
TGTGCCAGCAGTCGTAGTGATACTAATGAAAAACTGTTTTTT
CASSRSDTNEKLFF
>few|NA|TRBJ2-7|TRBV9
TGTGCCAGCAGCGCGCCAAGTGGGGCCGGGACACCCTTCTACGAGCAGTACTTC
CASSAPSGAGTPFYEQYF
>few|NA|TRBJ1-6|TRBV19
TGTGCCAGTAGTATAGAAGGGACCGTGAATTCACCCCTCCACTTT
CASSIEGTVNSPLHF
>NA|NA|TRBJ1-1|TRBV20-1
TGCAGTGCTAGTCCACGGAGGAACACTGAAGCTTTCTTT
CSASPRRNTEAFF
>few|NA|TRBJ2-3|TRBV6-1
TGTGCCAGCAGTGAAACTAGGATCCCTTCAACAGATACGCAGTATTTT
CASSETRIPSTDTQYF
>few|TRBD1|TRBJ1-1|TRBV7-9
TGTGCCAGCAGCAACCCTCGGACAGGCTTGAACACTGAAGCTTTCTTT
CASSNPRTGLNTEAFF
>NA|NA|TRBJ2-7|TRBV10-3
TGTGCCATCAGTGAGTCTGGTAGCCCCGGCGAGCAGTACTTC
CAISESGSPGEQYF
>once|NA|TRBJ2-7|TRBV5-1
TGCGCCAGCAGCTTACAGGGACGGACCCCGGGAACCGAGCAGTACTTC
CASSLQGRTPGTEQYF
>few|TRBD2|TRBJ2-3|TRBV19
TGTGCCAGTAGTATAGCCCGGACTAGCGGGGGCACAGATACGCAGTATTTT
CASSIARTSGGTDTQYF
>few|TRBD1|TRBJ2-1|TRBV19
TGTGCCAGTAGTGCTCGACAGGGAATTCGTGGCAATGAGCAGTTCTTC
CASSARQGIRGNEQFF
>NA|NA|TRBJ2-7|TRBV6-5
TGTGCCAGCAGTTACGCAGGGATTTTACACTACGAGCAGTACTTC
CASSYAGILHYEQYF
>NA|TRBD2|TRBJ2-7|TRBV3-1
TGTGCCAGCAGCCAAGGGACTAGCGACGAGCAGTACTTC
CASSQGTSDEQYF
>few|TRBD2|TRBJ2-7|TRBV28
TGTGCCAGCAGTCTGGGACTAGCGGATTCCTACGAGCAGTACTTC
CASSLGLADSYEQYF
>few|NA|TRBJ1-2|TRBV12-3/TRBV12-4
TGTGCCAGCAGCGCGGGACATCAGAACTATGGCTACACCTTC
CASSAGHQNYGYTF
>NA|NA|TRBJ2-1|TRBV6-2/TRBV6-3
TGTGCCAGCAGCCGCACAGGTCGCCCCTACAATGAGCAGTTCTTC
CASSRTGRPYNEQFF
>many|NA|TRBJ1-4|TRBV19
TGTGCCAGTAGTATTGTCGGCCAGGGCTCGGAAAAACTGTTTTTT
CASSIVGQGSEKLFF
>many|NA|TRBJ2-1|TRBV11-3
TGTGCCAGCAGCTTAGATCACTCAGTACGAAATGAGCAGTTCTTC
CASSLDHSVRNEQFF
>NA|NA|TRBJ1-2|TRBV7-2
TGTGCCAGCAGCTTAGACAGGGACGGTTTCTACACCTTC
CASSLDRDGFYTF
>many|NA|TRBJ2-7|TRBV7-2
TGTGCCAGCAGCGCAGGTTTTAACTACGAGCAGTACTTC
CASSAGFNYEQYF
>many|NA|TRBJ1-4|TRBV7-2
TGTGCCAGCAGCTTAATACGGGGTGAAGGGACTAATGAAAAACTGTTTTTT
CASSLIRGEGTNEKLFF
>few|NA|TRBJ2-7|TRBV6-8
TGTGCCAGCAGAGTCAGCTCCTACGAGCAGTACTTC
CASRVSSYEQYF
>few|NA|TRBJ2-5|TRBV3-1
TGTGCCAGCAGCCAAGTCTCGGAGACCCAGTACTTC
CASSQVSETQYF
>few|TRBD2|TRBJ2-7|TRBV7-2
TGTGCCAGCAGCCCAGAGAGACTAGCGGAGTACGAGCAGTACTTC
CASSPERLAEYEQYF
>few|NA|TRBJ2-7|TRBV2
TGTGCCAGCAGTGGGGATGGAGTCGGCTCCTACGAGCAGTACTTC
CASSGDGVGSYEQYF
>few|NA|TRBJ2-2|TRBV7-2
TGTGCCAGCAATCTCCTGGGTACCGGGGAGCTGTTTTTT
CASNLLGTGELFF
>few|TRBD2|TRBJ2-1|TRBV6-6
TGTGCCAGCAGTTACTGGGGACTAGCGGGAGGCAATGAGCAGTTCTTC
CASSYWGLAGGNEQFF
>many|NA|TRBJ1-1|TRBV7-8
TGTGCCAGCAGCTTACGCCCGAACAGAGACACTGAAGCTTTCTTT
CASSLRPNRDTEAFF
>NA|NA|TRBJ1-2|TRBV6-5
TGTGCCAGCAGTTACCGACCTAACTATGGCTACACCTTC
CASSYRPNYGYTF
>NA|NA|TRBJ1-2|TRBV4-1
TGCGCCAGCAGCCAACAGGTGGGGGGCCGTGGCTACACCTTC
CASSQQVGGRGYTF
>NA|TRBD2|TRBJ2-1|TRBV2
TGTGCCAGCAGTGGTAGCGGGGGCAAGAGGAATGAGCAGTTCTTC
CASSGSGGKRNEQFF
>many|NA|TRBJ1-1|TRBV7-2
TGTGCCAGCAGCTTAGCCCCGAACACTGAAGCTTTCTTT
CASSLAPNTEAFF
>many|TRBD2|TRBJ2-7|TRBV7-8
TGTGCCAGCAGCTCGACAATAGCGGGGGCGGCCTACGAGCAGTACTTC
CASSSTIAGAAYEQYF
>few|TRBD1|TRBJ1-6|TRBV20-1
TGCAGTGCTTACAGGGGGAACTATAATTCACCCCTCCACTTT
CSAYRGNYNSPLHF
>few|NA|TRBJ2-3|TRBV7-2
TGTGCCAGCAGCTTAGGGCCCCCGAGGGGTAGCGATACGCAGTATTTT
CASSLGPPRGSDTQYF
>NA|NA|TRBJ1-3|TRBV5-4
TGTGCCAGCAGCCCAACAGGAGCACCTGGAAACACCATATATTTT
CASSPTGAPGNTIYF
>few|NA|TRBJ2-7|TRBV11-2
TGTGCCAGCAGCTTCGGGTACGAGTACGAGCAGTACTTC
CASSFGYEYEQYF
>NA|NA|TRBJ2-1|TRBV20-1
TGCAGTGCTAGAGCAAATGAGCAGTTCTTC
CSARANEQFF
>many|NA|TRBJ1-1|TRBV12-3/TRBV12-4
TGTGCCAGCAGTTTTGGTGTCGGCACTGAAGCTTTCTTT
CASSFGVGTEAFF
>NA|NA|TRBJ2-3|TRBV5-1
TGCGCCAGCAGCTTGACGGGCTTGCGGACAGGCACAGATACGCAGTATTTT
CASSLTGLRTGTDTQYF
>NA|NA|TRBJ1-2|TRBV27
TGTGCCAGCAGTTTACGGGCCAATACTGGGTATGGCTACACCTTC
CASSLRANTGYGYTF
>few|NA|TRBJ2-3|TRBV10-3
TGTGCCGGAGGGGCCAGCGGAGATACGCAGTATTTT
CAGGASGDTQYF
>NA|TRBD2|TRBJ2-7|TRBV6-2/TRBV6-3
TGTGCCAGCAGTTACGCTCCGTGGCCTAGCGGGAGGGACTACGAGCAGTACTTC
CASSYAPWPSGRDYEQYF